These 26 T cell receptor beta chains share one sample of origin, sequenced in a study of T cell responses to AZD1222 COVID-19 vaccine. Measured with immunoSEQ multiplex PCR; TCRdb has only the in-frame clones, and not every one. The sample contains 130,000 to 150,000 clones, roughly 90% of which appear only once. Sample: peripheral blood, taken 28 days after the second AZD1222 dose. These receptors were taken from an adult who received the AZD1222 COVID-19 vaccine.

V usage is TRBV18 and J usage is TRBJ1-2; perhaps TRBD1 as D (5 bases). V lost 2 bases, J lost 4 bases, and 14 bases lay in between. The CDR3 runs to 15 residues. The germline V gene has CDR1 KGHSH and CDR2 LQKENI. The DNA for the CDR3 is TGTGCCAGCTCACCAGGGTTAACAGGCGCCTATGGCTACACCTTC. It translates to CASSPGLTGAYGYTF. Full variable domain (rest looked up from reference TRBV18 and TRBJ1-2): NAGVMQNPRHLVRRRGQEARLRCSPMKGHSHVYWYRQLPEEGLKFMVYLQKENIIDESGMPKERFSAEFPKEGPSILRIQQVVRGDSAAYFCASSPGLTGAYGYTFGSGTRLTVV.

This sequence joins TRBV7-3 and TRBJ1-3; TRBD1 matches at 7 bases. V was clipped by 4 bases and J by 4 bases; unmatched bases: 7. Germline values: CDR1 SGHTA, CDR2 FQGTGA. There are 15 residues in the CDR3. The CDR3 DNA is TGTGCCAGCAGCTCATCCCCAGGGGGAGGAAACACCATATATTTT. Encoded protein: CASSSSPGGGNTIYF.

Here the CDR3 reads CASSFVGLGYTF. The CDR3 DNA reads TGTGCCAGCAGTTTCGTGGGGCTTGGCTACACCTTC. The chain couples TRBV12-3 or TRBV12-4 to TRBJ1-2, with TRBD1 as a possible D gene (5 bases). Trimming pared 3 bases from V and 7 bases from J, leaving 9 bases between. The CDR3 length is 12 residues.

The chain is built from TRBV20-1 and TRBJ1-5; D ambiguous. The germline gives CDR1 DFQATT, CDR2 SNEGSKA (reference sequence). The CDR3 is 12 amino acids. Trimming took off 3 bases at V and 5 bases at J, with 8 bases between the two ends. CDR3 in DNA: TGCAGTGCTAGTACCGCCGATCAGCCCCAGCATTTT. This sequence encodes CSASTADQPQHF.

Comment on this clone: Other DNA sequences in the sample encode the same CDR3. The rearrangement uses TRBV15 and TRBJ1-5, with D tentatively TRBD1 (5 bases). This CDR3 contains 13 residues. Germline assignment: CDR1 LNHNV and CDR2 YYDKDF (reference sequence). V gave up 4 bases and J gave up 5 bases, with 9 bases separating them. The CDR3 is CATSTGHHQPQHF. For the CDR3, the DNA is TGTGCCACCAGCACAGGGCACCATCAGCCCCAGCATTTT.

The rearrangement joins TRBV4-2 to TRBJ2-3, with D possibly being TRBD2 (5 bases). The V gene's germline CDR1 is LGHNA and CDR2 YNFKEQ. V was clipped by 2 bases and J by 0 bases, with 9 bases between them. This CDR3 comprises 15 residues. CDR3 amino acids: CASSQPSGSTDTQYF. In DNA, the CDR3 is TGTGCCAGCAGCCAACCGAGCGGTAGCACAGATACGCAGTATTTT.

V and J are TRBV4-3 and TRBJ2-2; tentative D call: TRBD1 (5 bases). Germline CDR1 reads LGHNA; CDR2 reads YSLEER. V lost 0 bases, J lost 5 bases, and 19 bases lay in between. The CDR3 consists of 18 residues. In DNA form, the CDR3 reads TGCGCCAGCAGCCAAGACGCCACCTGGGGCGTTGGGACCGGGGAGCTGTTTTTT. Its protein is CASSQDATWGVGTGELFF.

The V gene is TRBV12-3 or TRBV12-4, the J gene TRBJ1-2; D is possibly TRBD1 (5 bases). V was pared by 3 bases and J by 3 bases, with 8 bases between. The length of the CDR3 is 13 residues. This chain's CDR3 is CASSFGRDYGYTF. CDR3 in DNA: TGTGCCAGCAGTTTCGGCAGGGACTATGGCTACACCTTC.

The V gene is TRBV19, the J gene TRBJ1-2, with D hard to call. Between the trimmed V and J ends, which lost 1 base and 0 bases, there was a span of 18 bases. CDR1 and CDR2 from the germline V gene are LNHDA and SQIVND (reference sequence). The CDR3 contains 18 residues. The CDR3 spells CASSIGALGVLANYGYTF. In DNA, the CDR3 is TGTGCCAGTAGTATAGGGGCACTCGGGGTCCTGGCTAACTATGGCTACACCTTC.

The chain employs TRBV5-1 and TRBJ2-2; D might be TRBD2 (5 bases). Germline loops: CDR1 SGHRS, CDR2 YFSETQ. V lost 2 bases, J lost 7 bases, and 21 bases lay in between. The CDR3 runs to 17 residues. The CDR3 DNA reads as TGCGCCAGCAGCTTTCCCGGGCGGGCCTTAGGGAACGGGGAGCTGTTTTTT. Translation gives CASSFPGRALGNGELFF.

V usage is TRBV10-1 and J usage is TRBJ1-2; unclear D gene. Trimming left V 9 bases short and J 4 bases short, with 15 bases between. The CDR3 has 13 amino acids. Germline V gene lookup returns CDR1 WNHNN and CDR2 SYGVQD (reference sequence). The CDR3, as DNA: TGCGCCAGTACACACGGGAGGAGCTATGGCTACACCTTC. Translation: CASTHGRSYGYTF.

The chain recombines TRBV6-2 or TRBV6-3 with TRBJ2-3, with D perhaps TRBD2 (6 bases). V gave up 2 bases and J gave up 0 bases, with 6 bases separating them. Per germline, CDR1 MNHEY and CDR2 SVGEGT. This CDR3 contains 14 residues. As DNA, the CDR3 is TGTGCCAGCAGTTACGGGGGGAGCACAGATACGCAGTATTTT. It specifies CASSYGGSTDTQYF.

CDR3 in DNA: TGCAGCGTTGCGGATGATACGCAGTATTTT. It is translated as CSVADDTQYF. V is TRBV29-1 and J is TRBJ2-3; D call uncertain. This CDR3 has 10 residues. Trimming stripped 4 bases from V and 6 bases from J, with 5 bases between. The germline CDR1 and CDR2 sequences are SQVTM and ANQGSEA.

V and J are TRBV6-5 and TRBJ1-6, with a weak D call TRBD1 (5 bases). The V and J ends lost 6 bases and 3 bases respectively, with 12 bases between them. The CDR3 contains 15 residues. The germline V gene encodes CDR1 MNHEY and CDR2 SVGAGI. This CDR3 reads CASSVGTVYNSPLHF. The CDR3 nucleotides read TGTGCCAGCAGCGTTGGGACCGTCTATAATTCACCCCTCCACTTT.

The chain recombines TRBV9 with TRBJ2-1; 9 bases agree with TRBD2. Germline trimming cut 0 bases from V and 10 bases from J; bases unmatched to any gene: 8. The germline V gene encodes CDR1 SGDLS and CDR2 YYNGEE. The CDR3 is 15 residues long. This CDR3 is CASSVASSGANEQFF. The CDR3 nucleotides are TGTGCCAGCAGCGTAGCTTCTAGCGGGGCAAACGAGCAGTTCTTC. The whole variable domain, filled in from reference TRBV9 and TRBJ2-1, reads DSGVTQTPKHLITATGQRVTLRCSPRSGDLSVYWYQQSLDQGLQFLIQYYNGEERAKGNILERFSAQQFPDLHSELNLSSLELGDSALYFCASSVASSGANEQFFGPGTRLTVL.

This clone was seen only a few times. This sequence joins TRBV4-1 and TRBJ2-5; perhaps TRBD1 as D (5 bases). The CDR3 runs 13 residues. The V gene's germline CDR1 is MGHRA and CDR2 YSYEKL. V gave up 5 bases and J gave up 5 bases, with 12 bases separating them. The CDR3 protein is CASSYSGSETQYF. The CDR3 DNA is TGCGCCAGCAGCTACTCAGGGTCGGAGACCCAGTACTTC.

With respect to this clone: This specimen includes other DNA sequences encoding the same CDR3. The chain carries TRBV6-5 and TRBJ1-1; D possibly corresponds to TRBD1 (5 bases). The ends were cut back, 8 bases at V and 1 base at J, with 17 bases in the middle. This CDR3 is built from 15 residues. Germline V CDR1 and CDR2: MNHEY, SVGAGI. The CDR3: CASHELGRGNTEAFF. Written as DNA, the CDR3 is TGTGCCAGCCACGAACTGGGGCGAGGGAACACTGAAGCTTTCTTT.

This clone was observed once. V usage is TRBV18 and J usage is TRBJ2-6; no clear D. CDR1 is KGHSH and CDR2 is LQKENI in the germline V gene. This CDR3 has 16 amino acids. With 3 bases removed from V and 0 bases from J, the gap between germline ends came to 9 bases. CDR3 nucleotide sequence: TGTGCCAGCTCACCCATGGGGTACTCTGGGGCCAACGTCCTGACTTTC. Residues: CASSPMGYSGANVLTF.

The rearrangement links TRBV27 to TRBJ1-2; a weak D match, TRBD1 (5 bases). The germline V gene has CDR1 MNHEY and CDR2 SMNVEV (reference sequence). The CDR3 extends over 14 amino acids. Trimming removed 0 bases at V and 8 bases at J, with 13 bases between. In DNA, the CDR3 is TGTGCCAGCAGTTTATCTCAGGGTCTGGACGGCTACACCTTC. Protein product: CASSLSQGLDGYTF.

The chain is built from TRBV5-6 and TRBJ1-1, with D tentatively TRBD1 (5 bases). The length of the CDR3 is 15 residues. CDR1 SGHDT and CDR2 YYEEEE come from the germline V gene. Trimming stripped 3 bases from V and 0 bases from J, with 12 bases between. The CDR3 DNA is TGTGCCAGCAGCTACGCCGGGACCGTGAACACTGAAGCTTTCTTT. It codes for CASSYAGTVNTEAFF.

The CDR3: CAWSRQGDLNEQFF. CDR3 sequence (DNA): TGTGCCTGGAGCCGACAGGGGGATTTAAATGAGCAGTTCTTC. The chain recombines TRBV30 with TRBJ2-1, with TRBD1 matching over 9 bases. The CDR3 is 14 amino acids. V shed 3 bases and J 7 bases; nucleotides not matched to a gene: 7. The germline V gene encodes CDR1 GTSNPN and CDR2 SVGIG (reference sequence). Using reference TRBV30 and TRBJ2-1 for the parts outside the CDR3, the full variable domain is SQTIHQWPATLVQPVGSPLSLECTVEGTSNPNLYWYRQAAGRGLQLLFYSVGIGQISSEVPQNLSASRPQDRQFILSSKKLLLSDSGFYLCAWSRQGDLNEQFFGPGTRLTVL.

The J gene is TRBJ1-5, the V gene TRBV5-1, with 8 bases that match TRBD1. This CDR3 has 14 residues. The V gene's germline CDR1 is SGHRS and CDR2 YFSETQ. V shed 4 bases and J 4 bases; nucleotides not matched to a gene: 4. CDR3 DNA sequence: TGCGCCAGCAGCCCCGGGACAGGTAATCAGCCCCAGCATTTT. This sequence encodes CASSPGTGNQPQHF.

This chain uses TRBV9 with TRBJ2-3; tentatively, D is TRBD1 (5 bases). Trimming took off 4 bases at V and 2 bases at J, with 11 bases between the two ends. The CDR3 loop spans 14 amino acids. From germline, CDR1 is SGDLS and CDR2 YYNGEE. CDR3 sequence reads: CASSPQGTTDTQYF. The CDR3 DNA reads as TGTGCCAGCAGCCCGCAGGGTACCACAGATACGCAGTATTTT. Variable domain in full (rest from reference TRBV9 and TRBJ2-3): DSGVTQTPKHLITATGQRVTLRCSPRSGDLSVYWYQQSLDQGLQFLIQYYNGEERAKGNILERFSAQQFPDLHSELNLSSLELGDSALYFCASSPQGTTDTQYFGPGTRLTVL.

V usage is TRBV2 and J usage is TRBJ2-7; D is unclear. V was pared by 8 bases and J by 6 bases, with 17 bases between. Germline V CDR1 and CDR2: SNHLY, FYNNEI. The CDR3 spans 13 residues. CDR3 in DNA: TGTGCCAGCTTCAGGACCTTCCTTGGCGAGCAGTACTTC. It encodes CASFRTFLGEQYF.

The chain joins TRBV5-6 to TRBJ2-7; D unclear. This CDR3 has 10 residues. Germline values: CDR1 SGHDT, CDR2 YYEEEE. Trimming cost V 3 bases and J 3 bases, with 1 base left between them. The CDR3 DNA reads as TGTGCCAGCAGCTGCTACGAGCAGTACTTC. Amino acids: CASSCYEQYF.

The DNA for the CDR3 is TGTGCCAGCAGTTTTTTTACAGGGGGCGCGAACACTGAAGCTTTCTTT. Amino acids: CASSFFTGGANTEAFF. This chain connects TRBV5-6 to TRBJ1-1, with TRBD1 matching over 9 bases. The CDR3 totals 16 residues. V gave up 5 bases and J gave up 1 base; unmatched junction bases: 9. In germline, CDR1 is SGHDT, CDR2 YYEEEE.